This TCR beta chain was recovered during a study of tumor and adjacent non-tumor tissue in lung cancer. Overall study context: Stage I to III disease affected about ten men and about five women aged roughly 30 to 76.

Germline V gives CDR1 SEHNR, CDR2 FQNEAQ (reference sequence). V lost 8 bases and J lost 4, with 15 bases in between. This CDR3 is built from 14 residues. This sample's RNA came from whole unsorted tissue. Distant lung tissue was collected more than 3 cm away from the tumor edge. Donors were chemotherapy-naive, newly diagnosed lung cancer surgical patients in China, August–November 2014. Three rounds of nested PCR, following a modified ARM-PCR protocol, produced the TCRbeta library. TCRdb re-called the multiplex PCR reads through MiXCR, storing one row per CDR3 protein. Here the sample spans some 99,000 distinct CDR3 sequences, roughly two thirds being singletons.

The sequence came from a man aged 60 to 75 with non-small cell lung cancer. Sequencing used distant non-tumor lung tissue. The V gene is TRBV7-9, the J gene TRBJ1-5; unclear D gene. In DNA, the CDR3 is TGTGCCAGCGGCTACACTGACACTAATCAGCCCCAGCATTTT. Its translation is CASGYTDTNQPQHF.